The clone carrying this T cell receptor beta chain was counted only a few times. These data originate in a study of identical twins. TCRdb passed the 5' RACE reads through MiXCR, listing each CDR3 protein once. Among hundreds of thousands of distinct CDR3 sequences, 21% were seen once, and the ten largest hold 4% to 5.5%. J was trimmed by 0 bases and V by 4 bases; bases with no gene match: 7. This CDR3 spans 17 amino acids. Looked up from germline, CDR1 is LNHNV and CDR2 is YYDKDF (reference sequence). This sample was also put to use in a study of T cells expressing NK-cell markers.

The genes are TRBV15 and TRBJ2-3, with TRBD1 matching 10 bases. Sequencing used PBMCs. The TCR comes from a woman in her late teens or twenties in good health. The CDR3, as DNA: TGTGCCACCAGCACACGGACAGGGGGGGGTAGCACAGATACGCAGTATTTT. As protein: CATSTRTGGGSTDTQYF. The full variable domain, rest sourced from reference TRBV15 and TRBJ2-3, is DAMVIQNPRYQVTQFGKPVTLSCSQTLNHNVMYWYQQKSSQAPKLLFHYYDKDFNNEADTPDNFQSRRPNTSFCFLDIRSPGLGDTAMYLCATSTRTGGGSTDTQYFGPGTRLTVL.